This T cell receptor (beta chain) was captured in a study of response to subunit inactivated influenza vaccine. MiXCR, run by TCRdb on the RT-PCR reads, gives a single entry per CDR3 protein. The table lists around 180,000 distinct CDR3 sequences, about 9% of them singletons, with about a tenth in the top ten. Broader study findings: The authors offered the suggestion that each seasonal influenza vaccination recruits few new T cells.

J gave up 4 bases and V 5 bases, and 9 bases lay outside the gene matches. Germline V lookup: CDR1 MDHEN, CDR2 SYDVKM. The length of the CDR3 is 16 residues. Worth noting for this clonotype: What it binds is not known.

This chain connects TRBV28 to TRBJ1-3, with TRBD1 matching over 9 bases. The origin of this receptor is a man aged 45-60 years who received an inactivated influenza vaccine. The source material was non-naive T cells sorted from PBMCs, sampled on the day of vaccination. The CDR3 here is CASSQAGTGMGNTIYF. In DNA form, the CDR3 reads TGTGCCAGCAGTCAGGCCGGGACAGGGATGGGAAACACCATATATTTT.